The 9 T cell receptor beta chains reported below all come from one sample, sequenced in a study of T cell responses to AZD1222 COVID-19 vaccine. TCRdb's table, derived via immunoSEQ multiplex PCR, lists solely in-frame clones and lacks some. The sample yields some 120,000 clones, 91% seen once. This specimen was peripheral blood, taken on day 0 of AZD1222 vaccination. The receptors come from an adult in good health.

This chain links TRBV3-1 (or the pseudogene TRBV3-2) with TRBJ2-1, with TRBD2 matching 11 bases. This CDR3 contains 18 residues. Germline V lookup: CDR1 LGHDT, CDR2 YNNKEL (reference sequence). Trimming cost V 4 bases and J 0 bases; bases outside gene matches: 8. CDR3 bases: TGTGCCAGCAGCCTCGGACTAGCGGGCCTTAGCTCCTACAATGAGCAGTTCTTC. Translation: CASSLGLAGLSSYNEQFF.

The rearrangement links TRBV11-2 to TRBJ2-7; 9 bases are shared with TRBD1. V dropped 3 bases and J dropped 2; count of bases not matched to a gene: 8. The germline V gene has CDR1 SGHAT and CDR2 FQNNGV. The CDR3 loop spans 16 amino acids. The CDR3 reads CASSFLPGQGPYEQYF. The CDR3 DNA is TGTGCCAGCAGCTTTCTTCCGGGACAGGGACCCTACGAGCAGTACTTC.

The rearrangement links TRBV3-1 (or the pseudogene TRBV3-2) to TRBJ2-7, with TRBD1 identical over 9 bases. In germline, CDR1 is LGHDT, CDR2 YNNKEL (reference sequence). The CDR3 totals 17 residues. Trimming took 1 base from V and 2 from J; bases not matched to a gene: 9. The CDR3 protein is CASSQVVGQGFAYEQYF. The CDR3 DNA sequence: TGTGCCAGCAGCCAAGTAGTTGGACAGGGGTTTGCCTACGAGCAGTACTTC.

The rearrangement joins TRBV7-6 to TRBJ1-3; D not certain. The CDR3 totals 15 residues. V lost 4 bases and J lost 1, with 11 bases in between. Germline CDR1 reads SGHVS; CDR2 reads FNYEAQ. This chain's CDR3 is CASSSPQGSGNTIYF. CDR3 nucleotide sequence: TGTGCCAGCAGCTCCCCACAAGGGTCTGGAAACACCATATATTTT. Drawing the rest from reference TRBV7-6 and TRBJ1-3, the complete variable domain is GAGVSQSPRYKVTKRGQDVALRCDPISGHVSLYWYRQALGQGPEFLTYFNYEAQQDKSGLPNDRFSAERPEGSISTLTIQRTEQRDSAMYRCASSSPQGSGNTIYFGEGSWLTVV.

The chain uses TRBV27 and TRBJ2-1; D not resolved. This CDR3 comprises 15 residues. Germline CDR1 reads MNHEY; CDR2 reads SMNVEV (reference sequence). V lost 8 bases, J lost 1 base, and 15 bases lay in between. CDR3 DNA: TGTGCCAGCTGGTCGCGCCGACGATCCTACAATGAGCAGTTCTTC. Its translation: CASWSRRRSYNEQFF.

The rearrangement joins TRBV12-5 to TRBJ1-1; D unclear. The V gene's germline CDR1 is LGHNT and CDR2 FRNRAP. V was trimmed by 6 bases and J by 0 bases, leaving 17 bases between them. The CDR3 is made up of 16 amino acids. The CDR3 bases are TGTGCTAGTGGGTTGCCCCATGACATATTGAACACTGAAGCTTTCTTT. This encodes CASGLPHDILNTEAFF.

The V and J genes are TRBV28 and TRBJ2-7, with D perhaps TRBD1 or TRBD2 (5 bases each). V was shortened by 4 bases and J by 5 bases, with 12 bases between the two germline ends. Germline CDR1 is MDHEN and CDR2 is SYDVKM. CDR3 length equals 13 residues. The CDR3 region has the DNA TGTGCCAGCAGTTGGGACGGACGCGACGAGCAGTACTTC. Its protein is CASSWDGRDEQYF. Variable domain in full (rest from reference TRBV28 and TRBJ2-7): DVKVTQSSRYLVKRTGEKVFLECVQDMDHENMFWYRQDPGLGLRLIYFSYDVKMKEKGDIPEGYSVSREKKERFSLILESASTNQTSMYLCASSWDGRDEQYFGPGTRLTVT.

CDR3 residues: CASSVVATEAFF. The CDR3 nucleotides are TGTGCCAGTAGTGTTGTTGCCACTGAAGCTTTCTTT. This chain links TRBV19 with TRBJ1-1; D is ambiguous. Germline assignment: CDR1 LNHDA and CDR2 SQIVND (reference sequence). This CDR3 comprises 12 residues. With 5 bases removed from V and 4 bases from J, the gap between germline ends came to 8 bases.

The rearrangement joins TRBV12-3 or TRBV12-4 to TRBJ1-6; no clear D. CDR3 length: 13 amino acids. Trimming shortened V by 2 bases and J by 7 bases, and 6 bases separated the two germline ends. This CDR3 reads CASSLPGNSPLHF. Written as DNA, the CDR3 is TGTGCCAGCAGTTTACCGGGGAATTCACCCCTCCACTTT.